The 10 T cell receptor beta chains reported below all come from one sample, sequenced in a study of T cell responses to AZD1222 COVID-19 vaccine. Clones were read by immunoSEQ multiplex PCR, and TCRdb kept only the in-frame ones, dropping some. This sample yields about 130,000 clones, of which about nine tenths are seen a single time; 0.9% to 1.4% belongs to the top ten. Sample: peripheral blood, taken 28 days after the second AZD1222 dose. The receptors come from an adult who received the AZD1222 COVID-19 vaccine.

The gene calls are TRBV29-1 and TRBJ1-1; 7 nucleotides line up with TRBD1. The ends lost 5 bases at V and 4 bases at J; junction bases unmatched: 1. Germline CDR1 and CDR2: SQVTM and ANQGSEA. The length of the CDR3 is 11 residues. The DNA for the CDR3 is TGCAGCGTTACAGGGGCCACTGAAGCTTTCTTT. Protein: CSVTGATEAFF.

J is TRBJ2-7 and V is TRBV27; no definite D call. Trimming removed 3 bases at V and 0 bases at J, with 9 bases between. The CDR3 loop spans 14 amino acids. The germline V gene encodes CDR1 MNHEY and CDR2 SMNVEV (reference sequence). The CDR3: CASSFGQYSYEQYF. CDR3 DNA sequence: TGTGCCAGCAGTTTTGGCCAGTACTCCTACGAGCAGTACTTC.

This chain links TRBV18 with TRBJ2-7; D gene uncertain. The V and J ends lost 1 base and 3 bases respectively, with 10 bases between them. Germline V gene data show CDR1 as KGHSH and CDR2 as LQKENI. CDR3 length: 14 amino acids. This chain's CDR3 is CASSPRADLYEQYF. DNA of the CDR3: TGTGCCAGCTCACCACGGGCAGACCTCTACGAGCAGTACTTC.

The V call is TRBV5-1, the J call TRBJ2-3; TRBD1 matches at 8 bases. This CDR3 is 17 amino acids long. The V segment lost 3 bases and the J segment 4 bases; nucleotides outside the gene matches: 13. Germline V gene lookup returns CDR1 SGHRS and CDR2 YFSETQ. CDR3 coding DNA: TGCGCCAGCAGCTGGAGAACCGGGACAGGCGGCGCAGATACGCAGTATTTT. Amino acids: CASSWRTGTGGADTQYF.

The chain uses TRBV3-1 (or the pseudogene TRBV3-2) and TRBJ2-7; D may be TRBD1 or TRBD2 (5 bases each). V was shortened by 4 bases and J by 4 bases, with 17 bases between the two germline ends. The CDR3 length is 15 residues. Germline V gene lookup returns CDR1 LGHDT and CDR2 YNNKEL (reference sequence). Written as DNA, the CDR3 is TGTGCCAGCAGCCCGCCGGGACGCATGCCATACGAGCAGTACTTC. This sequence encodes CASSPPGRMPYEQYF.

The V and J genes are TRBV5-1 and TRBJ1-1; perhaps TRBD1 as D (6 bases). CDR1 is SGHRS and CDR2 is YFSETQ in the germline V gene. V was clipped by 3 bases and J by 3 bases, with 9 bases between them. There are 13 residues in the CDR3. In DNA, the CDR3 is TGCGCCAGCAGCTCGAAGGGGGACACTGAAGCTTTCTTT. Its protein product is CASSSKGDTEAFF.

CDR3 region: CASSREGNQPQHF. CDR3 nucleotides: TGTGCCAGCAGCAGGGAGGGTAATCAGCCCCAGCATTTT. This rearrangement joins TRBV6-5 to TRBJ1-5, with a weak D call TRBD1 (5 bases). This CDR3 spans 13 amino acids. The V and J ends lost 6 bases and 4 bases respectively, with 10 bases between them. Germline CDR1 reads MNHEY; CDR2 reads SVGAGI.

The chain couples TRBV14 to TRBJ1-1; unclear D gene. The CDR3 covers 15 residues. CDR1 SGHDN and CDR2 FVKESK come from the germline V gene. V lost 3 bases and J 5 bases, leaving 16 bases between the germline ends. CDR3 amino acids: CASSQRISGGTEAFF. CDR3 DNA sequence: TGTGCCAGCAGCCAGCGGATTAGCGGCGGGACTGAAGCTTTCTTT. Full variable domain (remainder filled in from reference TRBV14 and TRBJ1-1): EAGVTQFPSHSVIEKGQTVTLRCDPISGHDNLYWYRRVMGKEIKFLLHFVKESKQDESGMPNNRFLAERTGGTYSTLKVQPAELEDSGVYFCASSQRISGGTEAFFGQGTRLTVV.

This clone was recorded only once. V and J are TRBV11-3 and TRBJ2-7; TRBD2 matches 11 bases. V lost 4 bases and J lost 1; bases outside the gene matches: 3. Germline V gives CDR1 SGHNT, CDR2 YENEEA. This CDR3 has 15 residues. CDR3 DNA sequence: TGTGCCAGCAGCTCAACTAGCGGGGGATCCTACGAGCAGTACTTC. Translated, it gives CASSSTSGGSYEQYF.

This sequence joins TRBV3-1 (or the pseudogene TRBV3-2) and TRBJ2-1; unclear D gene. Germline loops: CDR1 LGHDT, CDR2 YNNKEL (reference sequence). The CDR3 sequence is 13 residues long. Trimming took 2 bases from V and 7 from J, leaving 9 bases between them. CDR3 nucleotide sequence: TGTGCCAGCAGCCAAAATCGAGCGAATGAGCAGTTCTTC. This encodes CASSQNRANEQFF.